The subject of this entry is one T cell receptor beta chain. No antigen is known for it. Lacking the conserved final phenylalanine or tryptophan, this CDR3 likely reflects a read error. This sample was included in a study of tumor and adjacent non-tumor tissue in lung cancer. The CDR3 spans 15 residues. A modified ARM-PCR protocol with three rounds of nested PCR amplified TCRbeta. Via MiXCR, TCRdb re-called the multiplex PCR reads, giving one row per CDR3 protein. In the table there are 90,000 to 100,000 distinct CDR3 sequences, approximately 80% of which are singletons. Study-level results: Top 100 clones took a larger repertoire share in normal lung.

No cell sorting was done before RNA was extracted from the tissue. This non-tumor lung sample came from over 3 cm beyond the tumor edge. This sequence was found in a man in his sixties with small cell lung cancer. V usage is TRBV12-3 or TRBV12-4 and J usage is TRBJ2-2; D is undetermined. Sequencing was performed on distant non-tumor lung tissue. The CDR3 coding sequence is TGTACCAGCAGTTTCTCTGGCACAGACACCGGGGAGCTGTTTTAT. Amino acids: CTSSFSGTDTGELFY.